Presented here are 2 T cell receptor beta chains from one specimen sequenced in a study of patients and donors after allogeneic stem cell transplantation. TCRdb re-called the RT-PCR reads with MiXCR, one entry per CDR3 protein. Of roughly 960,000 distinct CDR3 sequences listed, 15% to 20% are singletons. Sequencing was carried out using blood, either unsorted or a sorted T cell fraction (not recorded which). The receptors stem from a human donor who was either an allogeneic HSCT recipient or a stem cell or donor lymphocyte infusion donor (not recorded which). It is not recorded whose cells these are; they may come from a transplant donor.

This clonotype was seen ten or more times. The rearrangement links TRBV12-3 or TRBV12-4 to TRBJ2-7; TRBD1 matches at 7 bases. The length of the CDR3 is 14 residues. Unmatched junction bases numbered 7, after V lost 5 bases and J lost 3 bases. CDR3 DNA: TGTGCCAGCAGTCGACAGGGAACGGACTACGAGCAGTACTTC. Encoded protein: CASSRQGTDYEQYF.

Only a few counts were recorded for this clonotype. The chain uses TRBV20-1 and TRBJ1-6, with 9 bases fitting TRBD1. Germline V gene sequence: CDR1 DFQATT, CDR2 SNEGSKA (reference sequence). Trimming removed 5 bases from V and 2 bases from J; junction bases left unmatched: 4. The CDR3 totals 15 residues. For the CDR3, the DNA is TGCAGTGCTCAGGGACAGGGAACCTATAATTCACCCCTCCACTTT. Translated, it gives CSAQGQGTYNSPLHF.